This T cell receptor beta chain was identified during a study of cytomegalovirus exposure and HLA in healthy donors. The sample holds a few counts of this clone. Both 60 Vbeta primers and 13 Jbeta primers went into the PCR. Profiling relied on immunoSEQ multiplex PCR, and the TCRdb table lists in-frame clones only, not all of them. The sample shows nearly 110,000 clones, around 77% of them seen only once. Per the germline V gene, CDR1 is SEHNR and CDR2 is FQNEAQ (reference sequence). Trimming shortened V by 0 bases and J by 7 bases, and 4 bases separated the two germline ends. The CDR3 extends over 12 amino acids.

The chain carries TRBV7-9 and TRBJ1-5, with unresolved D. Sequencing input: PBMCs. The receptor was isolated from a man between 18 and 35 years old in good health and CMV-seronegative. The CDR3 loop reads CASSLAGQPQHF. In DNA, the CDR3 is TGTGCCAGCAGCTTAGCTGGCCAGCCCCAGCATTTT.